This T cell receptor beta chain was identified during a study of blood T cell repertoires in COVID-19. Study background: From the United States, Italy and Spain came samples of acute and convalescent COVID-19.

Seattle patient enrollment occurred during active infection, with longitudinal follow-up thereafter. Repertoires were generated with immunoSEQ multiplex PCR, while TCRdb's copy carries only in-frame clones and drops some. The repertoire consists of about 82,000 clones, with just under 80% occurring once and the leading ten covering 35% to 40%. The V gene lost 4 bases and the J gene lost 3 bases, with 13 bases spanning the gap. The CDR3 is made up of 14 amino acids. CDR1 is SGHRS and CDR2 is YFSETQ in the germline V gene. The source is a man aged 60-69 years with COVID-19, enrolled during active disease. The sample was peripheral blood. This chain joins TRBV5-1 and TRBJ1-1; D gene ambiguous. CDR3 nucleotides: TGCGCCAGCAGCCAAGCACTAACGGACACTGAAGCTTTCTTT. Amino acid sequence: CASSQALTDTEAFF.